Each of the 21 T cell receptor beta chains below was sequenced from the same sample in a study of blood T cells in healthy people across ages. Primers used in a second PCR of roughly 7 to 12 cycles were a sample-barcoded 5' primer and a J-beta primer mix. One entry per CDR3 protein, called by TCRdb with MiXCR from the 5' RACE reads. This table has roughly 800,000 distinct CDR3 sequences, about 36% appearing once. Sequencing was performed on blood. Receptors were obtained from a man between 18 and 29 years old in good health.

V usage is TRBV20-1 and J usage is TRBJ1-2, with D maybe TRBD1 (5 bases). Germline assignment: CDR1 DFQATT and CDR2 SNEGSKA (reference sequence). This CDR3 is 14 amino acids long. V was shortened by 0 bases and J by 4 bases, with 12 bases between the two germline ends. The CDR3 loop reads CSARDHLGPYGYTF. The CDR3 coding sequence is TGCAGTGCTAGAGACCACCTGGGGCCCTATGGCTACACCTTC.

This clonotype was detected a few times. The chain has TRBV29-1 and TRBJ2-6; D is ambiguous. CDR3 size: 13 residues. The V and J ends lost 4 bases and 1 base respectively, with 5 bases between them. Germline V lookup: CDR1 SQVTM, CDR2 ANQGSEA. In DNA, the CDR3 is TGCAGCGTTGCTCGTTCTGGGGCCAACGTCCTGACTTTC. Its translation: CSVARSGANVLTF.

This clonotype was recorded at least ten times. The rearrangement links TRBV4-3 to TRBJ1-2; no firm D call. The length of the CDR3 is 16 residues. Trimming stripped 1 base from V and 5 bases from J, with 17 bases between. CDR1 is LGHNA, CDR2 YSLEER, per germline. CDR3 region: CASSQAEEDPLYGYTF. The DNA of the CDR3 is TGCGCCAGCAGCCAAGCGGAAGAGGATCCCTTATATGGCTACACCTTC.

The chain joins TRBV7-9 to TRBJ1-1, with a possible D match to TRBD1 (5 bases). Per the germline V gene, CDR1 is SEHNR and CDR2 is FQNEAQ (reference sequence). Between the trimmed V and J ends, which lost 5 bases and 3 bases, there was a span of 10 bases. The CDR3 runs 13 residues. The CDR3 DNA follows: TGTGCCAGCAGCGGGGGAAGCCACACTGAAGCTTTCTTT. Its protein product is CASSGGSHTEAFF. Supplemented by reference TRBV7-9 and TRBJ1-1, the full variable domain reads DTGVSQNPRHKITKRGQNVTFRCDPISEHNRLYWYRQTLGQGPEFLTYFQNEAQLEKSRLLSDRFSAERPKGSFSTLEIQRTEQGDSAMYLCASSGGSHTEAFFGQGTRLTVV.

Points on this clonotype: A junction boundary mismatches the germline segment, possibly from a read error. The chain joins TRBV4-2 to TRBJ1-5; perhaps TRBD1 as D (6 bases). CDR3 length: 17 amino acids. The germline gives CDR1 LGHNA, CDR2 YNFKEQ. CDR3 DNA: TGTGCCAGCAGCCAAGATAGGATGGGGGGCGCGAATCAGCCCCGGCATTTT. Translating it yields CASSQDRMGGANQPRHF.

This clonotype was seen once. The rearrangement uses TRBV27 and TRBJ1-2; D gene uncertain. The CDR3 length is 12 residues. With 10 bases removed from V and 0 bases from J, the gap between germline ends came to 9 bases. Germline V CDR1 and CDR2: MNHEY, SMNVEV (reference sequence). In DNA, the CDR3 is TGTGCCACCCTTGGATCTAACTATGGCTACACCTTC. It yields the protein CATLGSNYGYTF.

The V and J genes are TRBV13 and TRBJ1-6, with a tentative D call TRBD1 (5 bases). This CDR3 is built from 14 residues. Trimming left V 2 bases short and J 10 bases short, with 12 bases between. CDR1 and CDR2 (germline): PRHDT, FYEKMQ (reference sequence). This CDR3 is CASSLRGPGSPLHF. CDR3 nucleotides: TGTGCCAGCAGCTTACGGGGCCCAGGATCACCCCTCCACTTT. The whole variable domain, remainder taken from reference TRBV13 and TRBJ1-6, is AAGVIQSPRHLIKEKRETATLKCYPIPRHDTVYWYQQGPGQDPQFLISFYEKMQSDKGSIPDRFSAQQFSDYHSELNMSSLELGDSALYFCASSLRGPGSPLHFGNGTRLTVT.

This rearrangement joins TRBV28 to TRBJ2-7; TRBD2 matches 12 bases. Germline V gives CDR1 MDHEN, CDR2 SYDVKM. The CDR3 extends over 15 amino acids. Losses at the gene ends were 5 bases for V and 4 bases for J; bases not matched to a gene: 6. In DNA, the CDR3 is TGTGCCAGCAGTCTACTGCTAGCGGGGGGGTACGAGCAGTACTTC. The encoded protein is CASSLLLAGGYEQYF.

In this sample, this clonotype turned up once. The CDR3 bases are TGTGCCAGCAGTGAGATGGCTCCCAACGAGGGAACTAATGAAAAACTGTTTTTT. Protein sequence: CASSEMAPNEGTNEKLFF. The chain recombines TRBV2 with TRBJ1-4, with D unresolved. Germline V gene data show CDR1 as SNHLY and CDR2 as FYNNEI. The V gene lost 3 bases and the J gene lost 1 base, with 18 bases spanning the gap. There are 18 residues in the CDR3.

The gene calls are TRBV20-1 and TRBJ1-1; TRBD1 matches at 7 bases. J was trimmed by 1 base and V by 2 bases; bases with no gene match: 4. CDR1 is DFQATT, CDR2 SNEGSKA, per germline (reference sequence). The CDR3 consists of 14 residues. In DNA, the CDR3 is TGCAGTGCTAGACACGCAGGGGGGAACACTGAAGCTTTCTTT. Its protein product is CSARHAGGNTEAFF.

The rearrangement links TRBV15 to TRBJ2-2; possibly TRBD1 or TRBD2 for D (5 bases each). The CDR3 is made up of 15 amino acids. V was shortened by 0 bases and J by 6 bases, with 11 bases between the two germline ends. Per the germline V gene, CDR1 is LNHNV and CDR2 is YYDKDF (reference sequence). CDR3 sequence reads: CATSRDEGRAGELFF. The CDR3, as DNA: TGTGCCACCAGCAGAGATGAGGGACGGGCCGGGGAGCTGTTTTTT.

The CDR3 DNA reads as TGTGCCAGCTCAGTCATCCGGTCAGGGGCCAACGTCCTGACTTTC. This translates into CASSVIRSGANVLTF. This chain links TRBV18 with TRBJ2-6, with unresolved D. This CDR3 comprises 15 residues. The germline V and J ends were trimmed by 5 bases and 4 bases, with 12 bases remaining between them. Germline CDR1 KGHSH, CDR2 LQKENI.

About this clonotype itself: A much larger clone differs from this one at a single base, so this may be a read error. CDR3 protein: CASNSQGLAGETQFF. The CDR3 coding sequence is TGTGCCAGCAACTCCCAGGGACTAGCGGGCGAGACCCAGTTCTTC. The chain combines TRBV28 with TRBJ2-1; 12 nucleotides agree with TRBD2. CDR3 size: 15 residues. J was trimmed by 13 bases and V by 7 bases; bases with no gene match: 14. Germline V gene data show CDR1 as MDHEN and CDR2 as SYDVKM.

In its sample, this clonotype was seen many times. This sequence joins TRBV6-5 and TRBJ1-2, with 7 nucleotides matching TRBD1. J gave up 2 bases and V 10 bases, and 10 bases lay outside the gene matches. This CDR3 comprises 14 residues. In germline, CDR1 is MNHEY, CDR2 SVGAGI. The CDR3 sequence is CATRQGQGNYGYTF. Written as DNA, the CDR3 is TGTGCCACCCGACAGGGCCAGGGGAACTATGGCTACACCTTC.

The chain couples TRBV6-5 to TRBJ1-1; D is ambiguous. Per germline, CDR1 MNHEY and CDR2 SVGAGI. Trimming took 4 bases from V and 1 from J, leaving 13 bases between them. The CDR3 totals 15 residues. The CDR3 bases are TGTGCCAGCAGTTTAGGGCATTCGGCGAACACTGAAGCTTTCTTT. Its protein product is CASSLGHSANTEAFF.

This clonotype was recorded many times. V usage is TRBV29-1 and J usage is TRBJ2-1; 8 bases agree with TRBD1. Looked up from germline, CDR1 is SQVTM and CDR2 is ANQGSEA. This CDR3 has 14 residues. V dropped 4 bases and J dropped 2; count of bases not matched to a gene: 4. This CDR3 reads CSVGRQGTYNEQFF. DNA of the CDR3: TGCAGCGTTGGACGACAGGGGACCTACAATGAGCAGTTCTTC.

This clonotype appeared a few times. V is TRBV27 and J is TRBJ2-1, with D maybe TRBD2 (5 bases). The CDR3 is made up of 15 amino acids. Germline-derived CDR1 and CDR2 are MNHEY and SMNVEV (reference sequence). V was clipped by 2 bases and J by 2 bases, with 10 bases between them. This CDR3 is CASSLGGSAYNEQFF. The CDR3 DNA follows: TGTGCCAGCAGTTTAGGAGGTAGCGCCTACAATGAGCAGTTCTTC.

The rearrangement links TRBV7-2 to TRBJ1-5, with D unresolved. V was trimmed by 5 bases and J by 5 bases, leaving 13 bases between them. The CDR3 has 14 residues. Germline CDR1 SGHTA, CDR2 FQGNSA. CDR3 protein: CASSPRRGDQPQHF. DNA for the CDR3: TGTGCCAGCAGCCCACGGCGAGGCGATCAGCCCCAGCATTTT. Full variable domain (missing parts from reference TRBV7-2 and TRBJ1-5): GAGVSQSPSNKVTEKGKDVELRCDPISGHTALYWYRQSLGQGLEFLIYFQGNSAPDKSGLPSDRFSAERTGGSVSTLTIQRTQQEDSAVYLCASSPRRGDQPQHFGDGTRLSIL.

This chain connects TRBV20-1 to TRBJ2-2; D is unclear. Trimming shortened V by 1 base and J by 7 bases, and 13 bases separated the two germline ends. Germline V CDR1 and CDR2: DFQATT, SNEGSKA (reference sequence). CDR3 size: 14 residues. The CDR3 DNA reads TGCAGTGCTAGAGTTTCCCCGGCGGACGGGGAGCTGTTTTTT. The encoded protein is CSARVSPADGELFF.

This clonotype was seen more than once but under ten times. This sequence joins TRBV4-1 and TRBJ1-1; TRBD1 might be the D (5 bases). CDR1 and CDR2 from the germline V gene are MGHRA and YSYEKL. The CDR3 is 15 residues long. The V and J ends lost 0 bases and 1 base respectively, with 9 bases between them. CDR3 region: CASSQEGTQNTEAFF. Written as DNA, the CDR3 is TGCGCCAGCAGCCAAGAGGGGACCCAGAACACTGAAGCTTTCTTT.

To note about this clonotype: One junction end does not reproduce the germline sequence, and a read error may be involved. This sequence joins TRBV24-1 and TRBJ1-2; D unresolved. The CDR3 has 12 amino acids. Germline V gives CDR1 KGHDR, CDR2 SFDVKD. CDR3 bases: TGTGCCACCAGTGCTTTGGTCTATGGCTACACCTTC. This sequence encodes CATSALVYGYTF.